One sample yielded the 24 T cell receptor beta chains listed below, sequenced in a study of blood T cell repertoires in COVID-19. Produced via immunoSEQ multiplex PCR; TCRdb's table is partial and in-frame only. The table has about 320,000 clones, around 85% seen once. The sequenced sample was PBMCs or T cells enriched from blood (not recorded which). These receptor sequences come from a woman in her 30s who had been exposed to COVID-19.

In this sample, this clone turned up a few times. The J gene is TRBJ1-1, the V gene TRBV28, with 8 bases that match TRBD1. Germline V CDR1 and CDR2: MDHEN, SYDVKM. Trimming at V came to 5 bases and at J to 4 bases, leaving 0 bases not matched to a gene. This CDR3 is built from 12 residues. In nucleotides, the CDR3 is TGTGCCAGCAGTACAGGGGGCACTGAAGCTTTCTTT. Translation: CASSTGGTEAFF.

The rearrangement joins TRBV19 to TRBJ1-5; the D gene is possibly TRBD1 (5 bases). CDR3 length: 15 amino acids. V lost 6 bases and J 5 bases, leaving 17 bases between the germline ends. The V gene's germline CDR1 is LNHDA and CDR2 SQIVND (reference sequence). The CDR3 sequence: CASSPGPGSYQPQHF. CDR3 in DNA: TGTGCCAGTAGCCCAGGCCCAGGGTCCTATCAGCCCCAGCATTTT.

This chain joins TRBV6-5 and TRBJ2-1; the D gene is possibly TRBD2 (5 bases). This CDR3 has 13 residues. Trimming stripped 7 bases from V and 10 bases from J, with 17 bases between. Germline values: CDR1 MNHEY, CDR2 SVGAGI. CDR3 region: CASTGTGSREQFF. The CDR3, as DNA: TGTGCCAGCACTGGTACGGGGTCTAGGGAGCAGTTCTTC.

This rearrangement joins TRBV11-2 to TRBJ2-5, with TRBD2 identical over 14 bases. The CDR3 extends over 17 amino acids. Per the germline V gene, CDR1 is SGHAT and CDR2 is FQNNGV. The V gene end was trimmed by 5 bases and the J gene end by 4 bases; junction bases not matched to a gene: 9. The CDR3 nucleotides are TGTGCCAGCAGCCCATTCGGACTAGCGGGAGGAAGAGAGACCCAGTACTTC. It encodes CASSPFGLAGGRETQYF.

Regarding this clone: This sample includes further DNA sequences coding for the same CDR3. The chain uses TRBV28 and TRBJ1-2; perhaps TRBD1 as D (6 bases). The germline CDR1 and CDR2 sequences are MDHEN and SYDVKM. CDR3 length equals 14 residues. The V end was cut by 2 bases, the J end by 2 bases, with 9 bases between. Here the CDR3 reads CASSLEGVNYGYTF. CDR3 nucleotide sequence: TGTGCCAGCAGTTTAGAGGGGGTGAACTATGGCTACACCTTC.

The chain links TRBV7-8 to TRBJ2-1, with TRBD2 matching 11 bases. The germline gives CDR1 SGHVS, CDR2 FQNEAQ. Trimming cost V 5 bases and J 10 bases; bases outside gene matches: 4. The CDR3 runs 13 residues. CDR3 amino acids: CASSQTSGNEQFF. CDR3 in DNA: TGTGCCAGCAGCCAGACTAGCGGGAACGAGCAGTTCTTC.

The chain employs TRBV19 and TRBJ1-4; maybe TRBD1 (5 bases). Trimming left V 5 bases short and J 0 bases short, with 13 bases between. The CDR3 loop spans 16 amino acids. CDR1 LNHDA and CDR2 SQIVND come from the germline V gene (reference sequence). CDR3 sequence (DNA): TGTGCCAGTAGTGCTCAAACGGGGGCAACTAATGAAAAACTGTTTTTT. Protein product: CASSAQTGATNEKLFF.

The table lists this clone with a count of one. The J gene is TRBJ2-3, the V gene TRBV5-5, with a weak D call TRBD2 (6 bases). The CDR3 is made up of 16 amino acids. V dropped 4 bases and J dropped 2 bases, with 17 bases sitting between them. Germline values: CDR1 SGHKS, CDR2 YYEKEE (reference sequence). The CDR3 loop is CASSLRPSEATDTQYF. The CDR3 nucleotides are TGTGCCAGCAGCCTGCGGCCTAGCGAAGCCACAGATACGCAGTATTTT.

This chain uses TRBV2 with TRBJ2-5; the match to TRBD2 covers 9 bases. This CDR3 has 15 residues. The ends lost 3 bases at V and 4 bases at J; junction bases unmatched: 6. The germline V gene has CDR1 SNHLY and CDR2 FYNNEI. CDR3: CASSDTRGGRETQYF. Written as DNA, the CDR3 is TGTGCCAGCAGTGATACGCGGGGGGGCCGAGAGACCCAGTACTTC.

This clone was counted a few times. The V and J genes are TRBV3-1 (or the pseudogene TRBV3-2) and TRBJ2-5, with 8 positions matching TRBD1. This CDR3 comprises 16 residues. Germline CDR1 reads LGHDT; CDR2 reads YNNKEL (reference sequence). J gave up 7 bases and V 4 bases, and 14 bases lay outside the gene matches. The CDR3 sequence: CASSLRTGIPLGTQYF. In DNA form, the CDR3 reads TGTGCCAGCAGCCTCCGGACAGGGATACCTCTCGGGACCCAGTACTTC.

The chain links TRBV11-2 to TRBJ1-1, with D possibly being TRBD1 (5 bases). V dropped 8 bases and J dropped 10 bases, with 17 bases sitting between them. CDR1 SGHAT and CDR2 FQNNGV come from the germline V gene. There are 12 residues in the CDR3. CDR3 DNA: TGTGCCAGCTCCCCGGTCAGGGCGAGAGCTTTCTTT. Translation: CASSPVRARAFF.

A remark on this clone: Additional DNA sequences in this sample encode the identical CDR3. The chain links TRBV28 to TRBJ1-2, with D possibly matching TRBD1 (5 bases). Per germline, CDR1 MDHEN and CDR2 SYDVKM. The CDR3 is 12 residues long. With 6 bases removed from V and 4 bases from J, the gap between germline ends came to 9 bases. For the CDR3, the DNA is TGTGCCAGCAGCCCAGACAGCTATGGCTACACCTTC. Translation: CASSPDSYGYTF.

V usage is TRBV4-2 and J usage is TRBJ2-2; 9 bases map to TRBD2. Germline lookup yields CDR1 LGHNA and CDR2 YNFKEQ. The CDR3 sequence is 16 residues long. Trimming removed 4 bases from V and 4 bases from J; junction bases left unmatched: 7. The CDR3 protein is CASSREPSGVTGELFF. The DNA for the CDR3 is TGTGCCAGCAGCCGAGAGCCTAGCGGGGTCACCGGGGAGCTGTTTTTT.

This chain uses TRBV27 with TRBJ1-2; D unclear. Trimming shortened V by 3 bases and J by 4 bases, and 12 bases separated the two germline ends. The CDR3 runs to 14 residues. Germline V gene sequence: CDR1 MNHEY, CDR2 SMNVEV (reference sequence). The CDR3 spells CASSLEGKGYGYTF. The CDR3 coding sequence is TGTGCCAGCAGTTTGGAGGGTAAAGGCTATGGCTACACCTTC.

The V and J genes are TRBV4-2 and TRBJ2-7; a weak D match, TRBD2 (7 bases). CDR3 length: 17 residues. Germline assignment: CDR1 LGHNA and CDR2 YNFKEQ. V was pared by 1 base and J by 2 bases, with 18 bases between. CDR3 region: CASSQGVAGRGAYEQYF. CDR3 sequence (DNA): TGTGCCAGCAGCCAAGGGGTCGCGGGGAGGGGGGCCTACGAGCAGTACTTC.

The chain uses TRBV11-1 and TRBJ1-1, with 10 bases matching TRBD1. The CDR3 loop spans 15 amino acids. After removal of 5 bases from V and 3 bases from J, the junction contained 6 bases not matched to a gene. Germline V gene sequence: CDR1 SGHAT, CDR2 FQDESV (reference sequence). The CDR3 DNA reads TGTGCCAGCAGCCCCGACAGGGGGCGCCACACTGAAGCTTTCTTT. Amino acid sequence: CASSPDRGRHTEAFF.

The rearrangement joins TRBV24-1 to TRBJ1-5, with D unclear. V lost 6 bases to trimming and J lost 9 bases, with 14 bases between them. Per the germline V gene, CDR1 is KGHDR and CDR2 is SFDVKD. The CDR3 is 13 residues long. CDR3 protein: CATSNRETRPQHF. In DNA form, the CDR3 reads TGTGCCACCAGTAATAGGGAGACCAGGCCCCAGCATTTT.

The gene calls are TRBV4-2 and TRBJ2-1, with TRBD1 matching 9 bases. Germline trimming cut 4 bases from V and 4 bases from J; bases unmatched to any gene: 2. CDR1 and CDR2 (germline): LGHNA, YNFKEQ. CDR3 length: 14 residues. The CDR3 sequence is CASSRTGDYNEQFF. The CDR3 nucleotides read TGTGCCAGCAGCCGGACAGGGGATTACAATGAGCAGTTCTTC.

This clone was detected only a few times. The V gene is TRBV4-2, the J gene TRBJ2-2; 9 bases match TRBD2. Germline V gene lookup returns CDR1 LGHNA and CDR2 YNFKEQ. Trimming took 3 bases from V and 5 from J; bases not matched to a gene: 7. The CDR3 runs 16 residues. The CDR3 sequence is CASSQISGGGTGELFF. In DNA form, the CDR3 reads TGTGCCAGCAGCCAGATTAGCGGGGGCGGGACCGGGGAGCTGTTTTTT.

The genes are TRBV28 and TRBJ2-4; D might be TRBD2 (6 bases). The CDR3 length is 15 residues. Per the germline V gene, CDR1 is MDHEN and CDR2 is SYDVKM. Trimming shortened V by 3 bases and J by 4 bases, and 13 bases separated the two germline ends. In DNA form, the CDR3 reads TGTGCCAGCAGTTTTTACCGCGGGGATAAAAACATTCAGTACTTC. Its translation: CASSFYRGDKNIQYF.

The CDR3 is CASISEARYTF. The CDR3 DNA is TGTGCCAGCATCTCCGAGGCGCGCTACACCTTC. The chain has TRBV6-5 and TRBJ1-2; D unclear. Trimming cost V 7 bases and J 9 bases, with 12 bases left between them. The germline V gene has CDR1 MNHEY and CDR2 SVGAGI. This CDR3 region has 11 residues.

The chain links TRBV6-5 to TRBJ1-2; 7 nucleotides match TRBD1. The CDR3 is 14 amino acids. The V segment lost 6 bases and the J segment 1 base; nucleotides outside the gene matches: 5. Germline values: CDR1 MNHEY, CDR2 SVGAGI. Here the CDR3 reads CASRLTGLNYGYTF. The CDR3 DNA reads TGTGCCAGCAGGCTGACAGGGCTTAACTATGGCTACACCTTC.

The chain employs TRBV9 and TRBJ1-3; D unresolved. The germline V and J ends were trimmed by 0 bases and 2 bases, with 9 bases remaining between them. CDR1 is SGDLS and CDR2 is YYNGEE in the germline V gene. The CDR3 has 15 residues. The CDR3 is CASSVDSVTGNTIYF. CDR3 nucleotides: TGTGCCAGCAGCGTAGATTCGGTTACTGGAAACACCATATATTTT.

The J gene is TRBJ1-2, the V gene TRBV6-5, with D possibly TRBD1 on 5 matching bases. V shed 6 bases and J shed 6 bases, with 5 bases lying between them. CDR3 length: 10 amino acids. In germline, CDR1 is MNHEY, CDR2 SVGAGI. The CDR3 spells CASRDNGYTF. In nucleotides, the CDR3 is TGTGCCAGCAGGGACAATGGCTACACCTTC.